The present TCR beta chain was sequenced within a study of blood T cell repertoires in COVID-19. Whole-study context: Samples representing acute and convalescent COVID-19 were sourced from the United States, Italy and Spain.

Original processing methods: Reference gene primer amplification gave estimated nucleated cell counts. Assay: immunoSEQ multiplex PCR; the TCRdb copy retains only in-frame clones and omits some. For V, J and clone size, that table is used; D and trimming come from the DNA. The table has 250,000 to 350,000 clones, roughly 86% seen once. The length of the CDR3 is 13 residues. V was cut by 2 bases and J by 1 base, with 5 bases left in between. Germline V gene lookup returns CDR1 PRHDT and CDR2 FYEKMQ (reference sequence). The TCR sequence derives from a woman in her 50s who had recovered from COVID-19. The chain recombines TRBV13 with TRBJ1-1, with D tentatively TRBD1 (5 bases). The sequenced sample was peripheral blood. CDR3 amino acids: CASSLRGNTEAFF. The CDR3 region has the DNA TGTGCCAGCAGCTTAAGGGGGAACACTGAAGCTTTCTTT.